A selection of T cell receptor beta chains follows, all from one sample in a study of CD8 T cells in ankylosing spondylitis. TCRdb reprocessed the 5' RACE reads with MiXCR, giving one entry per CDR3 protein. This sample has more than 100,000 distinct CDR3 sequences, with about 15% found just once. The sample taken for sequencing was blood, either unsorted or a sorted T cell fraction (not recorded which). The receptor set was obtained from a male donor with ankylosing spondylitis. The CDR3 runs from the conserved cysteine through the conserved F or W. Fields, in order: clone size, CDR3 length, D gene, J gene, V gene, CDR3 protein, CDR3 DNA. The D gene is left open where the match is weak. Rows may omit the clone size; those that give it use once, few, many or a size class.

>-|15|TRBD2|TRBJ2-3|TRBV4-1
CASSQDRLAGDTQYF
TGCGCCAGCAGCCAAGATAGACTAGCGGGAGATACGCAGTATTTT
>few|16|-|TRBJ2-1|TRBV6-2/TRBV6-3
CASSYGRGLLNNEQFF
TGTGCCAGCAGTTACGGCCGGGGGCTACTAAACAATGAGCAGTTCTTC
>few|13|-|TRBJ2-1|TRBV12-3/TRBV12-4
CASSFRGYNEQFF
TGTGCCAGCAGTTTTCGCGGTTACAATGAGCAGTTCTTC
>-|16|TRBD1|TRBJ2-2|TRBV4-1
CASSHRDRGHTGELFF
TGCGCCAGCAGCCACCGCGACAGGGGCCACACCGGGGAGCTGTTTTTT
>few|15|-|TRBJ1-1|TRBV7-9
CASGPPGLSLTEAFF
TGTGCCAGCGGACCACCGGGGCTCTCCCTCACTGAAGCTTTCTTT
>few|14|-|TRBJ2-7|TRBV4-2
CASSQGADANEQYF
TGTGCCAGCAGCCAAGGCGCCGATGCGAACGAGCAGTACTTC
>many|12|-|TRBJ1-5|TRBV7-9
CASSFSGQPQHF
TGTGCCAGCAGCTTTTCTGGTCAGCCCCAGCATTTT
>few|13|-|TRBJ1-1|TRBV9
CASSVVWNTEAFF
TGTGCCAGCAGCGTAGTGTGGAACACTGAAGCTTTCTTT
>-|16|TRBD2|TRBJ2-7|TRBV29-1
CSVEPFRAGLSYEQYF
TGCAGCGTTGAACCCTTTAGAGCGGGGCTCTCCTACGAGCAGTACTTC
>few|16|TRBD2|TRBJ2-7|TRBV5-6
CASSNSGLASSYEQYF
TGTGCCAGCAGCAATTCCGGACTAGCGTCCTCCTACGAGCAGTACTTC
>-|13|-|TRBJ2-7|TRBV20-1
CSASRDSSNEQYF
TGCAGTGCTAGTAGGGACTCTAGTAATGAGCAGTACTTC
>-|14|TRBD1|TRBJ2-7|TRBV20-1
CSARQGTGFYEQYF
TGCAGTGCTAGACAAGGGACAGGGTTCTACGAGCAGTACTTC
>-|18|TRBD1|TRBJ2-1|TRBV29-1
CSARGANRGAASYNEQFF
TGCAGCGCCCGAGGGGCCAACAGGGGAGCAGCCTCCTACAATGAGCAGTTCTTC
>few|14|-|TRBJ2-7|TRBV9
CASSVDWTRYEQYF
TGTGCCAGCAGCGTAGACTGGACACGGTACGAGCAGTACTTC
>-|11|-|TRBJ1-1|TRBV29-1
CSVEPNTEAFF
TGCAGCGTTGAACCCAACACTGAAGCTTTCTTT
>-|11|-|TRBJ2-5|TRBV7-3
CASRNSETQYF
TGTGCCAGCAGAAATAGCGAGACCCAGTACTTC
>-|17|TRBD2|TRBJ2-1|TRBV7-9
CASSLVPTSGTYNEQFF
TGTGCCAGCAGCTTAGTGCCCACTAGCGGGACTTACAATGAGCAGTTCTTC
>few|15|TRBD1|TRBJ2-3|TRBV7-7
CASSEGTGGADTQYF
TGTGCCAGCAGCGAAGGGACAGGGGGCGCCGATACGCAGTATTTT
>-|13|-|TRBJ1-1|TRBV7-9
CASSGPSVAEAFF
TGTGCCAGCAGCGGCCCCTCGGTGGCTGAAGCTTTCTTT
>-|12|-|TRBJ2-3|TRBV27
CASSQSTDTQYF
TGTGCCAGCAGTCAAAGCACAGATACGCAGTATTTT
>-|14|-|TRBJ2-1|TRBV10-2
CASSEWSRLNEQFF
TGCGCCAGCAGTGAGTGGTCACGCCTCAATGAGCAGTTCTTC
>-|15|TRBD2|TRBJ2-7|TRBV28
CASQMGDGRSNEQYF
TGTGCCAGCCAAATGGGCGACGGGAGGAGCAACGAGCAGTACTTC
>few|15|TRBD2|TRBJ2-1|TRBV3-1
CASSQVLAGYNEQFF
TGTGCCAGCAGCCAAGTTCTAGCGGGATACAATGAGCAGTTCTTC
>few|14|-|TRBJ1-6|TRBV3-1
CASSPGTGSSPLHF
TGTGCCAGCAGCCCTGGAACAGGGAGCTCACCCCTCCACTTT
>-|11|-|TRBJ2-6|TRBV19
CASSLANVLTF
TGTGCCAGTAGTCTGGCCAACGTCCTGACTTTC
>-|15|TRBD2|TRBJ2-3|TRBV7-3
CASSSTSGITDTQYF
TGTGCCAGCAGCTCGACTAGCGGGATCACAGATACGCAGTATTTT
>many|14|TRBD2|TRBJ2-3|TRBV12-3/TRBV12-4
CASSQTSGTDTQYF
TGTGCCAGCAGCCAGACTAGCGGCACAGATACGCAGTATTTT
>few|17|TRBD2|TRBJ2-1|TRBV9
CASSEPRGAGGNNEQFF
TGTGCCAGCAGCGAGCCCCGGGGAGCGGGAGGGAACAATGAGCAGTTCTTC
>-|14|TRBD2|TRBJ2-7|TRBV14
CASSQAGGTYEQYF
TGTGCCAGCAGCCAAGCGGGAGGGACCTACGAGCAGTACTTC
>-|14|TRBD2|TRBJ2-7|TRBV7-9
CASSSTVAGTEQYF
TGTGCCAGCAGCTCAACCGTAGCGGGAACCGAGCAGTACTTC
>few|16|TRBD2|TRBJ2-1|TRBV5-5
CASSPSRLAGANEQFF
TGTGCCAGCAGCCCATCGCGACTAGCGGGGGCTAATGAGCAGTTCTTC
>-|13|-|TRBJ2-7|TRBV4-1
CASSQGTEYEQYF
TGCGCCAGCAGCCAAGGGACTGAATACGAGCAGTACTTC